These 10 T cell receptor beta chains originate from one sample sequenced in a study of T cell repertoires in cytomegalovirus infection. TCRdb re-called the reads with MiXCR, one entry per CDR3 protein. Of under 800,000 distinct CDR3 sequences listed, approximately 24% are singletons. The sample consisted of CD8+ T cells from PBMCs. The receptors stem from a human donor in good health (CMV status not recorded). Some clones in this sample may be carry-over from other donors' samples.

Notes on this clonotype: This could be a read error, since a much larger clone is one nucleotide away. The chain is built from TRBV12-3 or TRBV12-4 and TRBJ2-2; D is unclear. The CDR3 has 11 residues. V shed 5 bases and J shed 6 bases, with 4 bases lying between them. DNA for the CDR3: TGTGCCAGCAGTGCCCCCGGGGAGCTGTTTTTT. It is translated as CASSAPGELFF.

Comment on this clonotype: A read error may explain this, as a much larger clone is one base away. The V and J genes are TRBV7-6 and TRBJ2-2; tentatively, D is TRBD1 (6 bases). The CDR3 has 16 amino acids. V gave up 5 bases and J gave up 3 bases, with 16 bases separating them. The germline CDR1 and CDR2 sequences are SGHVS and FNYEAQ. The CDR3 DNA reads TGTGCCAGCAGCGTTGTGTGGGGGCTTTACACCGGGGAGCTGTTTTTT. This encodes CASSVVWGLYTGELFF.

The chain carries TRBV28 and TRBJ2-3; 9 bases map to TRBD2. The CDR3 consists of 17 residues. The trim removed 5 bases at V and 3 bases at J, leaving 12 bases unmatched. The germline CDR1 and CDR2 sequences are MDHEN and SYDVKM. In nucleotides, the CDR3 is TGTGCCAGCAGTCCCTTCGCCGGGGGACTAGCTACAGATACGCAGTATTTT. It yields the protein CASSPFAGGLATDTQYF.

Of note for this clonotype: One end of the junction is discordant with germline, which a read error may explain. V usage is TRBV28 and J usage is TRBJ1-5; D gene ambiguous. The CDR3 contains 17 residues. Looked up from germline, CDR1 is MDHEN and CDR2 is SYDVKM. The CDR3 region has the DNA TGTGTCAGCACCTCCCCAGACGGTTATTATAGCAATCAGCCCCAGCATTTT. This codes for CVSTSPDGYYSNQPQHF.

This clonotype was seen only a few times. The chain combines TRBV24-1 with TRBJ2-1, with TRBD2 matching 8 bases. The CDR3 is 15 residues long. Per the germline V gene, CDR1 is KGHDR and CDR2 is SFDVKD. Trimming cost V 2 bases and J 12 bases; bases outside gene matches: 11. Written as DNA, the CDR3 is TGTGCCACCAGTGATTGGGGTAGCGGGGTACAGGGGCAGTTCTTC. This translates into CATSDWGSGVQGQFF.

Regarding this clonotype: The germline gene is not matched at one end of the junction; a read error may be the cause. CDR3 sequence reads: CASTLTGPMNTEAFF. CDR3 coding DNA: TGTGCCAGCACCTTGACAGGGCCCATGAACACTGAAGCTTTCTTT. This rearrangement joins TRBV5-5 to TRBJ1-1, with 7 bases matching TRBD1. Germline lookup yields CDR1 SGHKS and CDR2 YYEKEE (reference sequence). The CDR3 runs 15 residues.

The chain carries TRBV6-1 and TRBJ1-5, with no clear D. The CDR3 has 13 amino acids. V lost 6 bases and J 0 bases, leaving 6 bases between the germline ends. Germline loops: CDR1 MNHNS, CDR2 SASEGT. The CDR3 region is CASSVYSNQPQHF. CDR3 nucleotide sequence: TGTGCCAGCAGCGTCTATAGCAATCAGCCCCAGCATTTT.

A note on this clonotype: One junction end disagrees with the germline gene, perhaps due to a read error. The DNA of the CDR3 is TGTGCCAACAGCTTACCGTACACCGGGGAGCTGTTTTTT. It translates to CANSLPYTGELFF. The rearrangement uses TRBV7-9 and TRBJ2-2; D gene uncertain. Looked up from germline, CDR1 is SEHNR and CDR2 is FQNEAQ (reference sequence). The CDR3 is 13 amino acids.

A few counts support this clonotype. The chain is built from TRBV4-3 and TRBJ2-2; D is undetermined. The germline V and J ends were trimmed by 3 bases and 2 bases, with 10 bases remaining between them. The CDR3 contains 15 residues. Germline V gene sequence: CDR1 LGHNA, CDR2 YSLEER. The DNA of the CDR3 is TGCGCCAGCAGCCACGTCGTGAGCAACACCGGGGAGCTGTTTTTT. This encodes CASSHVVSNTGELFF.

This CDR3 is CSAFGLGQETQYF. The CDR3 DNA follows: TGCAGTGCTTTCGGACTGGGACAAGAGACCCAGTACTTC. The gene calls are TRBV20-1 and TRBJ2-5; possible D gene TRBD2, 5 bases. The germline V gene encodes CDR1 DFQATT and CDR2 SNEGSKA (reference sequence). The CDR3 runs to 13 residues. Trimming removed 5 bases at V and 2 bases at J, with 12 bases between.